These 25 T cell receptor beta chains originate from one sample sequenced in a study of vaccination and CD4 T cells after COVID-19. These TCRs' antigens remain unknown. Treatment: approximately 11-day PBMC culture with coronavirus spike peptide pools or control peptides (ViraFEST assay). The assay that was used to sequence DNA from cultured CD4+ T cells was the Oncomine TCR Beta short-read assay. One entry per CDR3 protein, called by TCRdb with MiXCR from the PCR reads. The table records approximately 15,000 distinct CDR3 sequences, around 61% of them present only once. The sample comprised CD4+ T cells from blood, cultured in vitro. These receptors were taken from a human donor who had recovered from COVID-19.

The chain couples TRBV28 to TRBJ1-5, with unresolved D. Germline V lookup: CDR1 MDHEN, CDR2 SYDVKM. The CDR3 contains 15 residues. V lost 6 bases, J lost 5 bases, and 17 bases lay in between. CDR3 nucleotide sequence: TGTGCCAGCAGCCGACGGGGTTCTGGGGATCAGCCCCAGCATTTT. Its protein is CASSRRGSGDQPQHF.

The chain recombines TRBV7-8 with TRBJ1-1; a weak D match, TRBD1 (5 bases). This CDR3 contains 15 residues. Trimming removed 3 bases at V and 3 bases at J, with 14 bases between. Germline lookup yields CDR1 SGHVS and CDR2 FQNEAQ. The CDR3 loop reads CASSFTRGRDTEAFF. In DNA, the CDR3 is TGTGCCAGCAGCTTTACCCGAGGCAGGGACACTGAAGCTTTCTTT.

The chain links TRBV7-9 to TRBJ1-2; D possibly corresponds to TRBD1 (5 bases). Germline CDR1 SEHNR, CDR2 FQNEAQ (reference sequence). This CDR3 is built from 13 residues. With 6 bases removed from V and 7 bases from J, the gap between germline ends came to 15 bases. Here the CDR3 reads CASSQDMAVGYTF. The CDR3 DNA follows: TGTGCCAGCAGTCAGGACATGGCCGTTGGCTACACCTTC. The complete variable domain, with remaining parts taken from reference TRBV7-9 and TRBJ1-2, reads DTGVSQNPRHKITKRGQNVTFRCDPISEHNRLYWYRQTLGQGPEFLTYFQNEAQLEKSRLLSDRFSAERPKGSFSTLEIQRTEQGDSAMYLCASSQDMAVGYTFGSGTRLTVV.

The rearrangement joins TRBV24-1 to TRBJ1-2; no definite D call. From germline, CDR1 is KGHDR and CDR2 SFDVKD. V was trimmed by 9 bases and J by 4 bases, leaving 11 bases between them. This CDR3 is built from 12 residues. The CDR3, as DNA: TGTGCCACCTCAGGTGACGGCTATGGCTACACCTTC. Amino acid sequence: CATSGDGYGYTF.

This clonotype was recorded a few times. The V call is TRBV24-1, the J call TRBJ2-1; 10 bases are shared with TRBD2. The ends lost 1 base at V and 3 bases at J; junction bases unmatched: 5. From germline, CDR1 is KGHDR and CDR2 SFDVKD. The CDR3 loop spans 17 amino acids. The chain's CDR3 is CATSDFSSGSLYNEQFF. DNA for the CDR3: TGTGCCACCAGTGATTTCTCTAGCGGGAGTCTCTACAATGAGCAGTTCTTC.

The chain combines TRBV30 with TRBJ2-7, with D uncertain. V dropped 2 bases and J dropped 2 bases, with 7 bases sitting between them. Germline V gives CDR1 GTSNPN, CDR2 SVGIG (reference sequence). This CDR3 has 12 amino acids. CDR3 residues: CAWSLQAYEQYF. In nucleotides, the CDR3 is TGTGCCTGGAGTCTCCAGGCCTACGAGCAGTACTTC.

The chain uses TRBV20-1 and TRBJ1-5; tentative D call: TRBD1 (5 bases). The CDR3 length is 22 residues. CDR1 and CDR2 from the germline V gene are DFQATT and SNEGSKA (reference sequence). Deletions cut 1 base from V and 7 bases from J, with 38 bases between. The CDR3 DNA sequence: TGCAGTGCTAGAGGGGAGTACGTAGGGACCTCAGCACCCCCAGGAGGGAGACAGCCCCAGCATTTT. Protein sequence: CSARGEYVGTSAPPGGRQPQHF.

The J gene is TRBJ2-6, the V gene TRBV6-1; D remains ambiguous. CDR3 length: 18 amino acids. Trimming left V 3 bases short and J 2 bases short, with 17 bases between. Germline V gene data show CDR1 as MNHNS and CDR2 as SASEGT. CDR3 amino acids: CASSEVGSHFPGANVLTF. The CDR3 DNA follows: TGTGCCAGCAGTGAGGTGGGCAGCCATTTCCCTGGGGCCAACGTCCTGACTTTC.

This clonotype occurred once. The chain has TRBV19 and TRBJ1-5; 10 positions match TRBD1. CDR1 and CDR2 from the germline V gene are LNHDA and SQIVND (reference sequence). With V trimmed by 9 bases and J by 4 bases, 3 bases remained unmatched. This CDR3 contains 13 residues. The CDR3, as DNA: TGTGCCAGCCGGGGACAGGGGAATCAGCCCCAGCATTTT. Translated, it gives CASRGQGNQPQHF.

This rearrangement joins TRBV11-3 to TRBJ1-1; 9 bases agree with TRBD1. Trimming cost V 5 bases and J 0 bases; bases outside gene matches: 7. Germline V gives CDR1 SGHNT, CDR2 YENEEA. The CDR3 runs 16 residues. The CDR3 here is CASSPRGQGMNTEAFF. CDR3 nucleotide sequence: TGTGCCAGCAGCCCCCGGGGACAGGGAATGAACACTGAAGCTTTCTTT.

The gene calls are TRBV25-1 and TRBJ2-5; D not certain. V was pared by 3 bases and J by 5 bases, with 10 bases between. The CDR3 runs 13 residues. Germline-derived CDR1 and CDR2 are MGHDK and SYGVNS. CDR3 protein: CASSDGVGETQYF. The DNA of the CDR3 is TGTGCCAGCAGTGATGGGGTGGGCGAGACCCAGTACTTC.

The DNA of the CDR3 is TGTGCCAGCAGTGGTAGTAATTCACCCCTCCACTTT. Translating it yields CASSGSNSPLHF. J is TRBJ1-6 and V is TRBV2; no definite D call. The CDR3 spans 12 residues. The germline V gene encodes CDR1 SNHLY and CDR2 FYNNEI. Between the trimmed V and J ends, which lost 4 bases and 6 bases, there was a span of 4 bases.

The chain carries TRBV7-8 and TRBJ2-2, with D tentatively TRBD1 (6 bases). Germline assignment: CDR1 SGHVS and CDR2 FQNEAQ. This CDR3 has 14 amino acids. Trimming cost V 0 bases and J 6 bases, with 8 bases left between them. The CDR3 bases are TGTGCCAGCAGCTTAGCGCCAGGGGCCGGGGAGCTGTTTTTT. This encodes CASSLAPGAGELFF.

This chain links TRBV27 with TRBJ1-1, with 7 bases lining up with TRBD1. This CDR3 spans 15 amino acids. Germline V gene sequence: CDR1 MNHEY, CDR2 SMNVEV (reference sequence). Losses at the gene ends were 5 bases for V and 0 bases for J; bases not matched to a gene: 6. CDR3 loop: CASSRQGGMNTEAFF. CDR3 DNA: TGTGCCAGCAGTAGACAGGGAGGCATGAACACTGAAGCTTTCTTT.

This rearrangement joins TRBV5-1 to TRBJ1-1; 7 bases line up with TRBD1. V gave up 5 bases and J gave up 1 base; unmatched junction bases: 5. CDR1 is SGHRS, CDR2 YFSETQ, per germline. The CDR3 is 14 residues long. The CDR3: CASSWGQSNTEAFF. CDR3 in DNA: TGCGCCAGCAGTTGGGGACAGTCGAACACTGAAGCTTTCTTT.

The chain couples TRBV27 to TRBJ1-5; 8 nucleotides line up with TRBD1. The CDR3 extends over 14 amino acids. Germline assignment: CDR1 MNHEY and CDR2 SMNVEV (reference sequence). With 5 bases clipped from V and 5 bases from J, the junction kept 5 bases outside the gene matches. The CDR3 region is CASSPGQGDQPQHF. In DNA form, the CDR3 reads TGTGCCAGCAGTCCAGGACAGGGAGATCAGCCCCAGCATTTT.

The rearrangement links TRBV6-2 or TRBV6-3 to TRBJ2-5, with D possibly being TRBD1 (7 bases). V was trimmed by 4 bases and J by 7 bases, leaving 22 bases between them. The CDR3 contains 16 residues. CDR1 and CDR2 from the germline V gene are MNHEY and SVGEGT. As DNA, the CDR3 is TGTGCCAGCAGTTCGTTGACAGGGATGTCCGGGGGGACCCAGTACTTC. Amino acid sequence: CASSSLTGMSGGTQYF.

The chain links TRBV4-3 to TRBJ2-5, with 7 bases fitting TRBD2. The CDR3 has 13 amino acids. The junction had 2 bases not matched to a gene; V was cut back by 3 bases and J by 4 bases. Germline values: CDR1 LGHNA, CDR2 YSLEER. In nucleotides, the CDR3 is TGCGCCAGCAGCCACGGACTAGGAGAGACCCAGTACTTC. It is translated as CASSHGLGETQYF.

The chain is built from TRBV5-5 and TRBJ2-7; tentatively, D is TRBD1 (6 bases). Germline assignment: CDR1 SGHKS and CDR2 YYEKEE (reference sequence). The germline V and J ends were trimmed by 0 bases and 4 bases, with 11 bases remaining between them. This CDR3 is 14 amino acids long. CDR3: CASSLDTGFYEQYF. CDR3 sequence (DNA): TGTGCCAGCAGCTTGGATACAGGGTTTTACGAGCAGTACTTC.

This clonotype was found once. The V gene is TRBV7-3, the J gene TRBJ2-1; TRBD2 matches 7 bases. Per the germline V gene, CDR1 is SGHTA and CDR2 is FQGTGA. The CDR3 has 15 residues. With 4 bases clipped from V and 8 bases from J, the junction kept 11 bases outside the gene matches. CDR3 loop: CASSYLGGSIHEQFF. Here the CDR3 DNA reads TGTGCCAGCAGCTATTTGGGCGGGAGTATACATGAGCAGTTCTTC. Looking up the rest from reference TRBV7-3 and TRBJ2-1 gives the full variable domain: GAGVSQTPSNKVTEKGKYVELRCDPISGHTALYWYRQSLGQGPEFLIYFQGTGAADDSGLPNDRFFAVRPEGSVSTLKIQRTERGDSAVYLCASSYLGGSIHEQFFGPGTRLTVL.

This chain connects TRBV20-1 to TRBJ2-5, with no clear D. Germline V lookup: CDR1 DFQATT, CDR2 SNEGSKA (reference sequence). Trimming removed 6 bases at V and 2 bases at J, with 13 bases between. The CDR3 contains 13 residues. The CDR3 sequence is CSAPDNRQETQYF. CDR3 nucleotide sequence: TGCAGTGCACCTGACAACCGTCAAGAGACCCAGTACTTC.

This clonotype was detected a few times. The CDR3, as DNA: TGTGCCAGCAGTTTTGGTCCCCTGAAGCATTTT. As protein: CASSFGPLKHF. The chain recombines TRBV12-3 or TRBV12-4 with TRBJ1-5; no definite D call. V was cut by 3 bases and J by 14 bases, with 11 bases left in between. This CDR3 is 11 amino acids long.

This clonotype was recorded a few times. The rearrangement joins TRBV30 to TRBJ2-1, with a possible D match to TRBD1 (6 bases). Deletions cut 4 bases from V and 8 bases from J, with 12 bases between. Germline V gene sequence: CDR1 GTSNPN, CDR2 SVGIG (reference sequence). The CDR3 sequence is 12 residues long. The DNA for the CDR3 is TGTGCCTGGATAACAGGGATCCATGAGCAGTTCTTC. The encoded protein is CAWITGIHEQFF.

This chain uses TRBV12-3 or TRBV12-4 with TRBJ1-5, with 7 bases matching TRBD1. This CDR3 has 13 residues. J gave up 6 bases and V 3 bases, and 2 bases lay outside the gene matches. The CDR3 reads CASSLQGGQPQHF. For the CDR3, the DNA is TGTGCCAGCAGTTTGCAGGGGGGTCAGCCCCAGCATTTT.

V is TRBV30 and J is TRBJ2-3, with a possible D match to TRBD2 (5 bases). Germline loops: CDR1 GTSNPN, CDR2 SVGIG (reference sequence). The CDR3 spans 14 residues. The V end lost 2 bases, the J end lost 4 bases, and 13 bases lay between the germline ends. CDR3: CAWSKGLEADTQYF. The CDR3 DNA follows: TGTGCCTGGAGTAAAGGGTTGGAGGCAGATACGCAGTATTTT.